The entry below gives a single TCR beta chain sequence along with its context. Its antigen is currently unknown. A much larger clone lies a single base off, so this may be a read error. Germline CDR1 is SGHRS and CDR2 is YFSETQ. CDR3 length: 15 amino acids. This entry belongs to a study of breast tumors, draining lymph nodes, adjacent tissues. Study findings and constraints: Luminal-like breast cancer showed significantly higher tumor–nontumor repertoire similarity than basal-like. Tumor T cell lymph node origin was a supported hypothesis, not proven.

Breast cancer patients provided tissue from their axillary draining lymph nodes. TCRdb fed the multiplex PCR reads into MiXCR, producing one record per CDR3 protein. The table lists around 130,000 distinct CDR3 sequences, approximately 20% of them singletons. The receptor was derived from a female donor with breast cancer. Some clones in this sample may be carry-over from other donors' samples. The sequenced sample consisted of axillary lymph node tissue. The V gene is TRBV5-1, the J gene TRBJ2-3; 8 nucleotides line up with TRBD1. DNA of the CDR3: TGCGCCAGCAGCTTGCAGGGGGCCGACACAGATACGCAGTGTTTT. Its protein product is CASSLQGADTDTQCF. Full variable domain (outside the CDR3, taken from reference TRBV5-1 and TRBJ2-3): KAGVTQTPRYLIKTRGQQVTLSCSPISGHRSVSWYQQTPGQGLQFLFEYFSETQRNKGNFPGRFSGRQFSNSRSEMNVSTLELGDSALYLCASSLQGADTDTQCFGPGTRLTVL.